These T cell receptor beta chains were read from a single sample in a study of CD8 T cells in Susac syndrome. TCRdb processed the immunoSEQ multiplex PCR reads anew with MiXCR; each CDR3 protein has one entry. The sample holds about 140,000 distinct CDR3 sequences; 85% to 95% are singletons and the top ten take approximately 0.13%. Sequencing input: CD4+ T cells from PBMCs. These receptors originate from a human donor with Susac syndrome. Both conserved end residues are part of each CDR3. D genes are given only for firm matches. For some rows the clone size is stated as once, few or many, or as a class when expanded; others skip it.

cdr3_aa: CASSSPTRRETQYF
cdr3_nt: TGTGCCAGCAGTTCTCCAACCCGGCGAGAGACCCAGTACTTC
d_call: .
clone_size: .
j_call: TRBJ2-5
v_call: TRBV12-3/TRBV12-4

cdr3_aa: CASSVAPAGRVETQYF
cdr3_nt: TGTGCCAGCAGCGTAGCTCCAGCGGGGAGGGTGGAGACCCAGTACTTC
d_call: TRBD2
clone_size: .
j_call: TRBJ2-5
v_call: TRBV9

cdr3_aa: CSALVRKGGETQYF
cdr3_nt: TGCAGCGCTCTCGTGAGGAAGGGGGGGGAGACCCAGTACTTC
d_call: .
clone_size: .
j_call: TRBJ2-5
v_call: TRBV20-1

cdr3_aa: CASSEGAGASTDTQYF
cdr3_nt: TGTGCCAGCAGTGAAGGAGCGGGGGCTAGCACAGATACGCAGTATTTT
d_call: TRBD2
clone_size: .
j_call: TRBJ2-3
v_call: TRBV25-1

cdr3_aa: CASYSETAKAFF
cdr3_nt: TGCGCCAGTTACTCGGAGACTGCCAAAGCTTTCTTT
d_call: .
clone_size: .
j_call: TRBJ1-1
v_call: TRBV5-1

cdr3_aa: CASPANYGYTF
cdr3_nt: TGCGCCAGCCCGGCCAACTATGGCTACACCTTC
d_call: .
clone_size: .
j_call: TRBJ1-2
v_call: TRBV10-2

cdr3_aa: CASSQYEASGELFF
cdr3_nt: TGCGCCAGCAGTCAATACGAAGCCTCCGGAGAGCTGTTTTTT
d_call: .
clone_size: .
j_call: TRBJ2-2
v_call: TRBV23-1

cdr3_aa: CASIHGLAGNTQYF
cdr3_nt: TGTGCCAGCATCCACGGGCTAGCGGGGAATACGCAGTATTTT
d_call: TRBD2
clone_size: once
j_call: TRBJ2-3
v_call: TRBV2

cdr3_aa: CSARDDKWGQFF
cdr3_nt: TGCAGTGCTAGAGATGATAAGTGGGGGCAGTTCTTC
d_call: .
clone_size: .
j_call: TRBJ2-1
v_call: TRBV20-1

cdr3_aa: CASSAPGQLNTEAFF
cdr3_nt: TGTGCCAGCAGCGCCCCGGGACAGCTGAACACTGAAGCTTTCTTT
d_call: TRBD1
clone_size: .
j_call: TRBJ1-1
v_call: TRBV9

cdr3_aa: CASSSTGAGYGYTF
cdr3_nt: TGTGCCAGCAGTTCCACAGGGGCGGGCTATGGCTACACCTTC
d_call: TRBD1
clone_size: few
j_call: TRBJ1-2
v_call: TRBV12-3/TRBV12-4

cdr3_aa: CAWTNAAGYTF
cdr3_nt: TGTGCCTGGACAAACGCCGCTGGCTACACCTTC
d_call: .
clone_size: .
j_call: TRBJ1-2
v_call: TRBV30

cdr3_aa: CASSFGDSNQPQHF
cdr3_nt: TGTGCCAGCAGCTTCGGAGATAGCAATCAGCCCCAGCATTTT
d_call: .
clone_size: few
j_call: TRBJ1-5
v_call: TRBV7-2